The T cell receptor (beta chain) described here comes from a study of blood T cell repertoires in COVID-19. About the research overall: Sample material is recorded as cDNA or gDNA derived from T cells, B-cell-depleted T cells, or PBMCs.

The CDR3 sequence is 13 residues long. Looked up from germline, CDR1 is SGHTA and CDR2 is FQGNSA. Trimming shortened V by 0 bases and J by 7 bases, and 9 bases separated the two germline ends. In the original processing: By means of reference gene primer amplification, nucleated cell counts were estimated. Clones were sequenced by immunoSEQ multiplex PCR, and TCRdb holds only the in-frame ones, with some missing. Clone size and V and J calls were adopted from that table, with D and trimming inferred from the DNA. The sample yields fewer than 300,000 clones, about 87% seen once. Sequenced sample: peripheral blood. The origin of this receptor is a woman in her thirties or forties who had recovered from COVID-19. The rearrangement uses TRBV7-2 and TRBJ1-1, with D perhaps TRBD1 (6 bases). The CDR3: CASSLAGQSEAFF. CDR3 nucleotide sequence: TGTGCCAGCAGCTTAGCCGGACAGAGTGAAGCTTTCTTT.